These 4 T cell receptor beta chains originate from one sample sequenced in a study of blood T cell repertoires in COVID-19. Only in-frame clones appear in the TCRdb table, and some are missing; sequencing was by immunoSEQ multiplex PCR. This sample has hundreds of thousands of clones, with about four fifths found just once. The specimen was peripheral blood. The origin of the receptors is a woman aged 70-85 years with acute or convalescent COVID-19.

The chain joins TRBV7-9 to TRBJ1-1, with D maybe TRBD1 (5 bases). Germline CDR1 reads SEHNR; CDR2 reads FQNEAQ (reference sequence). The CDR3 extends over 15 amino acids. Trimming pared 3 bases from V and 5 bases from J, leaving 16 bases between. DNA for the CDR3: TGTGCCAGCAGCTTTTCCCCAACGGGGGGAACTGAAGCTTTCTTT. Encoded protein: CASSFSPTGGTEAFF.

In regard to this clone: Other DNA sequences in the sample encode the same CDR3. This rearrangement joins TRBV5-1 to TRBJ1-1, with a possible D match to TRBD1 (5 bases). Trimming pared 1 base from V and 0 bases from J, leaving 7 bases between. The V gene's germline CDR1 is SGHRS and CDR2 YFSETQ. The CDR3 extends over 14 amino acids. CDR3 DNA sequence: TGCGCCAGCAGCTTGCAGGGCATGAACACTGAAGCTTTCTTT. This gives the protein CASSLQGMNTEAFF.

This chain connects TRBV29-1 to TRBJ2-3; D is undetermined. The CDR3 consists of 12 residues. The germline CDR1 and CDR2 sequences are SQVTM and ANQGSEA. Trimming pared 7 bases from V and 6 bases from J, leaving 14 bases between. Here the CDR3 DNA reads TGCAGCGCCACTGTCCGCGAGGATACGCAGTATTTT. This translates into CSATVREDTQYF.

The chain recombines TRBV5-6 with TRBJ1-1; D call uncertain. The V end lost 5 bases, the J end lost 2 bases, and 10 bases lay between the germline ends. There are 13 residues in the CDR3. Germline lookup yields CDR1 SGHDT and CDR2 YYEEEE. Written as DNA, the CDR3 is TGTGCCAGCAGTCAAGAGGTTAACACTGAAGCTTTCTTT. Residues: CASSQEVNTEAFF.